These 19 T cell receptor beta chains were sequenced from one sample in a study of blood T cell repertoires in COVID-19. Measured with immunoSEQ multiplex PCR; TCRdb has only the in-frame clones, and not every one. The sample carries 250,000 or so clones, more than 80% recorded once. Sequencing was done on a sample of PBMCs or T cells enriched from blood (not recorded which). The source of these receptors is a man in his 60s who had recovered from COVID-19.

The CDR3 protein is CASSLDSVYTF. The CDR3 DNA follows: TGTGCCAGCAGCCTTGACAGCGTCTACACCTTC. The V gene is TRBV6-1, the J gene TRBJ1-2, with D possibly matching TRBD1 (5 bases). Germline CDR1 MNHNS, CDR2 SASEGT. The CDR3 has 11 amino acids. Trimming cost V 6 bases and J 10 bases, with 12 bases left between them.

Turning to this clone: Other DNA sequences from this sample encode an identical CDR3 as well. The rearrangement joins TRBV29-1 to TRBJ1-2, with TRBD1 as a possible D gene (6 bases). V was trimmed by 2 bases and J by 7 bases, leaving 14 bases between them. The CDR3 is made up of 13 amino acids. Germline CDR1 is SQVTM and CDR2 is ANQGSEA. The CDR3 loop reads CSVERGRGAGYTF. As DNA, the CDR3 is TGCAGCGTTGAACGGGGCAGGGGAGCTGGCTACACCTTC. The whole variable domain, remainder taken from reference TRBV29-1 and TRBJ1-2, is SAVISQKPSRDICQRGTSLTIQCQVDSQVTMMFWYRQQPGQSLTLIATANQGSEATYESGFVIDKFPISRPNLTFSTLTVSNMSPEDSSIYLCSVERGRGAGYTFGSGTRLTVV.

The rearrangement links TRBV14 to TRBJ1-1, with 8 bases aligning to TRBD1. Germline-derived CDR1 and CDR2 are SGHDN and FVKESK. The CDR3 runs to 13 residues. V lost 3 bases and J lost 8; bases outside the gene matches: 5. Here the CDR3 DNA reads TGTGCCAGCAGCCATCCCTGGGACAGGGAAGCTTTCTTT. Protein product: CASSHPWDREAFF.

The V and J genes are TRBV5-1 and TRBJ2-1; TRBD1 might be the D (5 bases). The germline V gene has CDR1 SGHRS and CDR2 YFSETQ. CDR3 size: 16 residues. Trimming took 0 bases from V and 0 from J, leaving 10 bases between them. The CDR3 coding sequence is TGCGCCAGCAGCTTGGAAGGACAACTCTCCTACAATGAGCAGTTCTTC. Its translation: CASSLEGQLSYNEQFF.

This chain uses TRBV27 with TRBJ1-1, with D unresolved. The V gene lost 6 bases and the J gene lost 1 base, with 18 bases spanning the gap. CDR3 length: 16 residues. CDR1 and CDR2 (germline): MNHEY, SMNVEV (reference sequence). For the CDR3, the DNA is TGTGCCAGCAGCCAAACCATGAGGTCTTCGAACACTGAAGCTTTCTTT. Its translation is CASSQTMRSSNTEAFF.

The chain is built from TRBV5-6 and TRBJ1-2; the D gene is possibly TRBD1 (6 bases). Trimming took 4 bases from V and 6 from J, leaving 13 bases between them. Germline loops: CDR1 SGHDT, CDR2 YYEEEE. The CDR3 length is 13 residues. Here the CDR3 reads CASSVTGYDGYTF. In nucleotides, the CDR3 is TGTGCCAGCAGCGTTACAGGGTACGATGGCTACACCTTC.

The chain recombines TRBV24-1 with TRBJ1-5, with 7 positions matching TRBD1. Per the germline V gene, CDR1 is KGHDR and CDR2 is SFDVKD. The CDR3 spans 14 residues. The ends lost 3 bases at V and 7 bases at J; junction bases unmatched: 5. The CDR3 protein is CATSDRQGRQPQHF. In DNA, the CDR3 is TGTGCCACCAGTGATAGACAGGGACGGCAGCCCCAGCATTTT.

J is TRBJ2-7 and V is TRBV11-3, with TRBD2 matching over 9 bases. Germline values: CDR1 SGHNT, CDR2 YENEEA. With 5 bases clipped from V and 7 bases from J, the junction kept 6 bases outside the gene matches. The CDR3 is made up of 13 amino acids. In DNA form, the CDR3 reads TGTGCCAGCAGCGCGGGGGGGGGCCTAGAGCAGTACTTC. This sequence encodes CASSAGGGLEQYF. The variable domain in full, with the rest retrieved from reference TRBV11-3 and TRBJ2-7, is EAGVVQSPRYKIIEKKQPVAFWCNPISGHNTLYWYLQNLGQGPELLIRYENEEAVDDSQLPKDRFSAERLKGVDSTLKIQPAELGDSAVYLCASSAGGGLEQYFGPGTRLTVT.

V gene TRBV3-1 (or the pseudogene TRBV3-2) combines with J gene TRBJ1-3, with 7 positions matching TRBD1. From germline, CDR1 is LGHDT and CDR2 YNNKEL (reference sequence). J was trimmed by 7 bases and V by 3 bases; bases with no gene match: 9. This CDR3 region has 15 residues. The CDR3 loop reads CASSQGGQRQNTIYF. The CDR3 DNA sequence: TGTGCCAGCAGCCAGGGGGGACAGCGTCAGAACACCATATATTTT.

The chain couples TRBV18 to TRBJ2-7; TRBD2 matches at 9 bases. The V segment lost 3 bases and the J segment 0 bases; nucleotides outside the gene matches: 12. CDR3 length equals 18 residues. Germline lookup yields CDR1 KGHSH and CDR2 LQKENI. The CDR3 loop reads CASSPRTGGAGGSYEQYF. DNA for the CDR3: TGTGCCAGCTCACCCCGAACCGGTGGAGCGGGGGGCTCCTACGAGCAGTACTTC.

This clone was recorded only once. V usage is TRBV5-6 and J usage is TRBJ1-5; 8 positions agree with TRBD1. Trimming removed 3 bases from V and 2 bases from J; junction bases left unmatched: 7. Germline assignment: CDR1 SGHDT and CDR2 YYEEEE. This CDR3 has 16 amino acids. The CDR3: CASSSGETGGNQPQHF. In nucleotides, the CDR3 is TGTGCCAGCAGCTCGGGAGAGACAGGGGGCAATCAGCCCCAGCATTTT.

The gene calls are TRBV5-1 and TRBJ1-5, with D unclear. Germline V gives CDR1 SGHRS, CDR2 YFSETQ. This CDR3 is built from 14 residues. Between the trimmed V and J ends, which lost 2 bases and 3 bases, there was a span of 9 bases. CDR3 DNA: TGCGCCAGCAGCTTCGACGGACTCAATCAGCCCCAGCATTTT. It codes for CASSFDGLNQPQHF. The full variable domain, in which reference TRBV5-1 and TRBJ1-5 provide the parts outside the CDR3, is KAGVTQTPRYLIKTRGQQVTLSCSPISGHRSVSWYQQTPGQGLQFLFEYFSETQRNKGNFPGRFSGRQFSNSRSEMNVSTLELGDSALYLCASSFDGLNQPQHFGDGTRLSIL.

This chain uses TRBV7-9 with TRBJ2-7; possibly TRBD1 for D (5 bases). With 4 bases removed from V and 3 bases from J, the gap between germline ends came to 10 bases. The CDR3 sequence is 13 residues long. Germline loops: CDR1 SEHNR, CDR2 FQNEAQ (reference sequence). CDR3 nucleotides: TGTGCCAGCAGCTACGACGGACACTACGAGCAGTACTTC. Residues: CASSYDGHYEQYF. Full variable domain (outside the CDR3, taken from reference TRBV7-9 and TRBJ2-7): DTGVSQNPRHKITKRGQNVTFRCDPISEHNRLYWYRQTLGQGPEFLTYFQNEAQLEKSRLLSDRFSAERPKGSFSTLEIQRTEQGDSAMYLCASSYDGHYEQYFGPGTRLTVT.

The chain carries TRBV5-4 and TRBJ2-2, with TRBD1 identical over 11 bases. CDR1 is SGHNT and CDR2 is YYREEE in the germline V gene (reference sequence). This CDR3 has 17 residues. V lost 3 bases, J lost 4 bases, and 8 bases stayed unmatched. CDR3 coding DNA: TGTGCCAGCAGCTCAGGGACAGGGGGGCGCGGCACCGGGGAGCTGTTTTTT. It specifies CASSSGTGGRGTGELFF.

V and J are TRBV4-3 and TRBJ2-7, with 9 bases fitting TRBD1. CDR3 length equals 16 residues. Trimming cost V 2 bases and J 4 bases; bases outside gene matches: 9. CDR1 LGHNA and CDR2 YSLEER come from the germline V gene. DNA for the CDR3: TGCGCCAGCAGCCAAACACCGGGACAGGGTCGTTACGAGCAGTACTTC. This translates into CASSQTPGQGRYEQYF.

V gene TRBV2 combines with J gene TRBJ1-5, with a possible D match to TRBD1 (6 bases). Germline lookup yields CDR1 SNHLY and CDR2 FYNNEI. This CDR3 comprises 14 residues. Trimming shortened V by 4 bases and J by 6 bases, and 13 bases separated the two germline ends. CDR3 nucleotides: TGTGCCAGCAGTGCCTCAGGGGTGGGTCAGCCCCAGCATTTT. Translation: CASSASGVGQPQHF.

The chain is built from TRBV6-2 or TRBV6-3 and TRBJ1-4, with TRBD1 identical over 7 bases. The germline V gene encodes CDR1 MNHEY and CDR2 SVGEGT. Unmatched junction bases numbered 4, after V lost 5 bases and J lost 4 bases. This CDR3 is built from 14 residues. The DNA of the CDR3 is TGTGCCAGCAGTCGACAGGGAAATAATGAAAAACTGTTTTTT. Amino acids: CASSRQGNNEKLFF.

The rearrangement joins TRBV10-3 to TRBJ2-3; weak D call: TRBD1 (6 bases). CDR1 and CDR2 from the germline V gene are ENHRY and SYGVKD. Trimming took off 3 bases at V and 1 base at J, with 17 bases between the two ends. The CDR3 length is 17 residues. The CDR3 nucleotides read TGTGCCATCAGTGACCCCGGACAGCCCCAAGGCACAGATACGCAGTATTTT. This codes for CAISDPGQPQGTDTQYF.

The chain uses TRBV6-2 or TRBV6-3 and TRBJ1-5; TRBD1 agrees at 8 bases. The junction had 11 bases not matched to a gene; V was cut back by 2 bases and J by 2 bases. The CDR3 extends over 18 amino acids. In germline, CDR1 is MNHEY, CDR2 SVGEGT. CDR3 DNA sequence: TGTGCCAGCAGTTACCCGAAGGACAGGGATGTTCGCAATCAGCCCCAGCATTTT. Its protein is CASSYPKDRDVRNQPQHF.